This T cell receptor beta chain was identified in a study of a mutant IDH1 vaccine in newly diagnosed glioma. Study as a whole: The first vaccination came 4-6 weeks after radiotherapy alone, or with temozolomide cycles. Before enrollment, the patients had been treated with radiotherapy alone, temozolomide alone, or both together. Most of them had received both.

The CDR3 totals 12 residues. Germline V CDR1 and CDR2: SGHRS, YFSETQ. V lost 5 bases and J 5 bases, leaving 7 bases between the germline ends. Profiled with immunoSEQ multiplex PCR; TCRdb holds only in-frame clones, not every one. This sample yields approximately 50,000 clones, of which 70% to 85% are seen a single time; over 4.5% belongs to the top ten. On this clone: Its antigen is as yet unknown.

The time point is: week 47, end of study. With topical imiquimod, each dose of the vaccine consisted of 300 ug of mutant IDH1 20-mer peptide. Astrocytomas found in donors were new, WHO grade 3 or 4, IDH1-mutant and ATRX-lost. The starting material was PBMCs, obtained from a glioma patient whose treatment included an IDH1 peptide vaccine. V is TRBV5-1 and J is TRBJ1-4; D call uncertain. The source is a woman aged 40 to 50 with glioma. Some clones in this sample may be carry-over from other donors' samples. The CDR3, as DNA: TGCGCCAGCAGTCCTTCAAATGAAAAACTGTTTTTT. Amino acids: CASSPSNEKLFF.